This TCR beta chain was identified during a study of blood T cell repertoires in COVID-19. Overall study: COVID-19 samples collected from the United States, Italy and Spain covered acute and convalescent phases. PBMCs, B-cell-depleted T cells, or T cells were the source of the cDNA or gDNA that made up the material.

CDR1 is DFQATT, CDR2 SNEGSKA, per germline (reference sequence). V dropped 6 bases and J dropped 2 bases, with 8 bases sitting between them. The CDR3 runs 11 residues. Methods used by the authors: For nucleated cells, counts were estimated from reference gene primer amplification. The method was immunoSEQ multiplex PCR; TCRdb's version includes in-frame clones alone and lacks a portion of them. From that table come the V and J calls and clone size; the DNA was used to work out D and trimming. The sample has over 400,000 clones; 70% to 90% are singletons. Sequencing used peripheral blood. The rearrangement uses TRBV20-1 and TRBJ2-7, with D possibly being TRBD2 (6 bases). The TCR originated in a human donor in a cohort sampled during active COVID-19. CDR3 DNA: TGCAGTGCCCCGGGAGCCTACGAGCAGTACTTC. Translating it yields CSAPGAYEQYF.